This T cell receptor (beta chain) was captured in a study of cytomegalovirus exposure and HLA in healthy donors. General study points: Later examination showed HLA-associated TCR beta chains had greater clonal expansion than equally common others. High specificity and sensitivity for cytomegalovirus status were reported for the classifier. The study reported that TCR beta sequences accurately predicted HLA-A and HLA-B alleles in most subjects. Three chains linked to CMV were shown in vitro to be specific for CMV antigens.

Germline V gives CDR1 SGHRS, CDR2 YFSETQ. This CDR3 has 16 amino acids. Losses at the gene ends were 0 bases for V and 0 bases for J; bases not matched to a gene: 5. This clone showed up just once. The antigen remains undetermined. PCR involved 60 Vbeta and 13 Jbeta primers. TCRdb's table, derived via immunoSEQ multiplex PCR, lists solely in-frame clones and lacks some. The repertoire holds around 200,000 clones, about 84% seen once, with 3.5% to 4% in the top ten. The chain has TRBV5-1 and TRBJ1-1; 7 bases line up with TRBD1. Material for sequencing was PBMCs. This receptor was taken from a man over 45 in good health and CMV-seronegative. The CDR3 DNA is TGCGCCAGCAGCTTGGCAACAGGGGTTCTGAACACTGAAGCTTTCTTT. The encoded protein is CASSLATGVLNTEAFF.